This T cell receptor (beta chain) was obtained from a study of cytomegalovirus exposure and HLA in healthy donors. All donors participated as healthy donors of bone marrow. At collection, donors were nominally healthy, but unrecorded immune exposures were probable. On this clone: The antigen is unknown.

The V end lost 6 bases, the J end lost 0 bases, and 24 bases lay between the germline ends. This CDR3 has 19 amino acids. Germline loops: CDR1 SEHNR, CDR2 FQNEAQ (reference sequence). Vbeta (60) and Jbeta (13) primers were used in the PCR. Sequencing was performed with immunoSEQ multiplex PCR; in TCRdb, only in-frame clones are kept and a portion is missing. The sample shows more than 150,000 clones, approximately 84% of them seen only once. Whole-study findings and limits: A later analysis reportedly found fewer N-insertions in an Asian-associated ancestry cluster than the approximately 670-donor mean.

Material: PBMCs. The chain has TRBV7-9 and TRBJ1-5; D might be TRBD1 (5 bases). The TCR comes from a woman between 45 and 65 years old in good health and CMV-seropositive. CDR3 region: CASSYTHPGDWLSNQPQHF. CDR3 DNA: TGTGCCAGCAGTTATACCCACCCGGGGGACTGGCTTAGCAATCAGCCCCAGCATTTT.